The 17 T cell receptor beta chains below were found in one sample sequenced in a study of cytomegalovirus exposure and HLA in healthy donors. It was with 60 Vbeta and 13 Jbeta primers that the PCR ran. Data came from immunoSEQ multiplex PCR; TCRdb stores just in-frame clones and leaves some out. The data contain fewer than 300,000 clones, approximately 90% of them seen just once; the ten biggest clones take up around 4%. Sequenced sample: PBMCs. These TCRs come from a man aged 35 to 55 in good health and CMV-seropositive.

The rearrangement uses TRBV6-5 and TRBJ1-2; possibly TRBD1 for D (5 bases). The CDR3 sequence is 12 residues long. The V gene lost 6 bases and the J gene lost 6 bases, with 11 bases spanning the gap. The germline CDR1 and CDR2 sequences are MNHEY and SVGAGI. The CDR3 coding sequence is TGTGCCAGCAGCCCCCTAGGGGATGGCTACACCTTC. It specifies CASSPLGDGYTF.

This rearrangement joins TRBV30 to TRBJ1-1; maybe TRBD1 (5 bases). Germline lookup yields CDR1 GTSNPN and CDR2 SVGIG (reference sequence). CDR3 length: 12 residues. V lost 2 bases and J 4 bases, leaving 8 bases between the germline ends. The CDR3 nucleotides are TGTGCCTGGAGTCACGGGGGCACTGAAGCTTTCTTT. Translated, it gives CAWSHGGTEAFF. The full variable domain, in which reference TRBV30 and TRBJ1-1 provide the parts outside the CDR3, is SQTIHQWPATLVQPVGSPLSLECTVEGTSNPNLYWYRQAAGRGLQLLFYSVGIGQISSEVPQNLSASRPQDRQFILSSKKLLLSDSGFYLCAWSHGGTEAFFGQGTRLTVV.

CDR3 DNA sequence: TGTGCCAGCAGTTTAACGGACAGAGGAACCGAAGCTTTCTTT. It translates to CASSLTDRGTEAFF. The chain has TRBV28 and TRBJ1-1; the D gene is possibly TRBD1 (6 bases). Trimming removed 2 bases from V and 8 bases from J, with 15 bases in between. The CDR3 runs to 14 residues. Germline assignment: CDR1 MDHEN and CDR2 SYDVKM.

The DNA of the CDR3 is TGTGCCAGCAGCTTGACATCGGGGACTTTAAGTGAGCAGTTCTTC. It yields the protein CASSLTSGTLSEQFF. The chain couples TRBV5-4 to TRBJ2-1; TRBD2 is a possible D gene (6 bases). Germline CDR1 is SGHNT and CDR2 is YYREEE (reference sequence). CDR3 length: 15 amino acids. V shed 1 base and J shed 9 bases, with 17 bases lying between them. The full variable domain, rest sourced from reference TRBV5-4 and TRBJ2-1, is ETGVTQSPTHLIKTRGQQVTLRCSSQSGHNTVSWYQQALGQGPQFIFQYYREEENGRGNFPPRFSGLQFPNYSSELNVNALELDDSALYLCASSLTSGTLSEQFFGPGTRLTVL.

V is TRBV27 and J is TRBJ2-7; 10 bases are shared with TRBD2. J lost 4 bases, V lost 6 bases, and 6 bases had no gene match. Looked up from germline, CDR1 is MNHEY and CDR2 is SMNVEV (reference sequence). The CDR3 is 14 amino acids. CDR3 residues: CASRLAGGWYEQYF. The CDR3 DNA follows: TGTGCCAGCAGGTTAGCGGGAGGTTGGTACGAGCAGTACTTC.

The chain uses TRBV7-9 and TRBJ2-2; no definite D call. CDR3 length equals 18 residues. V was pared by 4 bases and J by 5 bases, with 23 bases between. Germline V gene sequence: CDR1 SEHNR, CDR2 FQNEAQ (reference sequence). CDR3 sequence reads: CASSSPRKAAVTTGELFF. DNA of the CDR3: TGTGCCAGCAGCTCTCCACGTAAGGCGGCTGTCACTACCGGGGAGCTGTTTTTT.

The chain links TRBV27 to TRBJ2-5; TRBD1 matches at 9 bases. The CDR3 has 16 amino acids. Germline loops: CDR1 MNHEY, CDR2 SMNVEV (reference sequence). J gave up 1 base and V 5 bases, and 8 bases lay outside the gene matches. CDR3 residues: CASSPGTGYPQETQYF. CDR3 DNA sequence: TGTGCCAGCAGTCCCGGGACAGGGTACCCCCAAGAGACCCAGTACTTC.

Remarks on this clone: Other DNA sequences in the same sample also yield this CDR3. The chain links TRBV5-1 to TRBJ2-2, with TRBD2 matching over 15 bases. The CDR3 is 18 amino acids. V lost 3 bases to trimming and J lost 5 bases; unmatched junction nucleotides: 8. Germline CDR1 is SGHRS and CDR2 is YFSETQ. For the CDR3, the DNA is TGCGCCAGCAGCTCGACTCCGGGACTAGCGGGAGGTACCGGGGAGCTGTTTTTT. Its protein product is CASSSTPGLAGGTGELFF.

This clone appeared a few times. The V gene is TRBV6-5, the J gene TRBJ1-5; TRBD1 aligns across 7 bases. V shed 7 bases, J shed 4 bases, and the junction held 7 bases outside the gene matches. This CDR3 has 14 residues. Germline V gives CDR1 MNHEY, CDR2 SVGAGI. CDR3 residues: CASKHRDRNQPQHF. Written as DNA, the CDR3 is TGTGCCAGCAAACACCGGGACAGAAATCAGCCCCAGCATTTT.

The V gene is TRBV27, the J gene TRBJ1-2, with D possibly matching TRBD1 (5 bases). In germline, CDR1 is MNHEY, CDR2 SMNVEV (reference sequence). Trimming left V 0 bases short and J 0 bases short, with 14 bases between. The CDR3 spans 17 residues. The DNA of the CDR3 is TGTGCCAGCAGTTTATCGGGACTCGACCCCGCTAACTATGGCTACACCTTC. Amino acid sequence: CASSLSGLDPANYGYTF.

The chain uses TRBV5-6 and TRBJ2-1; D may be TRBD2 (6 bases). Trimming pared 0 bases from V and 12 bases from J, leaving 10 bases between. The CDR3 sequence is 12 residues long. Germline V gives CDR1 SGHDT, CDR2 YYEEEE. CDR3 sequence: CASSLGREMQFF. In DNA, the CDR3 is TGTGCCAGCAGCTTGGGCCGGGAGATGCAGTTCTTC.

Concerning this clone: In the same sample, other DNA sequences code for this CDR3. V and J are TRBV7-2 and TRBJ2-7; 9 positions agree with TRBD1. The CDR3 sequence is 15 residues long. Germline assignment: CDR1 SGHTA and CDR2 FQGNSA. V lost 1 base, J lost 2 bases, and 3 bases stayed unmatched. The chain's CDR3 is CASSLGGQGPYEQYF. CDR3 coding DNA: TGTGCCAGCAGCTTAGGGGGACAGGGTCCCTACGAGCAGTACTTC. Combining the CDR3 with reference TRBV7-2 and TRBJ2-7 gives the whole variable domain GAGVSQSPSNKVTEKGKDVELRCDPISGHTALYWYRQSLGQGLEFLIYFQGNSAPDKSGLPSDRFSAERTGGSVSTLTIQRTQQEDSAVYLCASSLGGQGPYEQYFGPGTRLTVT.

The rearrangement links TRBV4-1 to TRBJ2-3; a possible D gene is TRBD2 (7 bases). Germline V CDR1 and CDR2: MGHRA, YSYEKL. V shed 6 bases and J shed 5 bases, with 18 bases lying between them. The CDR3 length is 15 residues. The DNA for the CDR3 is TGCGCCAGCAGGAGAGGAACAGGGAGGGGAGATACGCAGTATTTT. Translated: CASRRGTGRGDTQYF.

This clone was seen only a few times. The V and J genes are TRBV19 and TRBJ1-2, with 8 bases lining up with TRBD1. This CDR3 is built from 13 residues. The germline gives CDR1 LNHDA, CDR2 SQIVND (reference sequence). V lost 8 bases, J lost 3 bases, and 5 bases stayed unmatched. CDR3 amino acids: CASALTGDYGYTF. The CDR3 coding sequence is TGTGCCAGTGCCTTGACAGGGGACTATGGCTACACCTTC.

The chain links TRBV23-1 to TRBJ1-1; a possible D gene is TRBD1 (5 bases). TRBV23-1 is placed among ORFs of uncertain function. Trimming removed 2 bases at V and 1 base at J, with 8 bases between. The CDR3 loop spans 14 amino acids. The CDR3 is CASSQGHPNTEAFF. In nucleotides, the CDR3 is TGCGCCAGCAGTCAAGGACATCCGAACACTGAAGCTTTCTTT.

The gene calls are TRBV7-9 and TRBJ2-5, with 9 bases fitting TRBD1. Near its end, the DNA agrees better with TRBJ2-7, so the J call may be wrong. The CDR3 consists of 14 residues. Per the germline V gene, CDR1 is SEHNR and CDR2 is FQNEAQ (reference sequence). The CDR3 DNA sequence: TGTGCCAGCAGCTTAGTGGACAGGGGCGACGAGCAGTACTTC. The encoded protein is CASSLVDRGDEQYF.

The chain couples TRBV5-1 to TRBJ2-3; 10 bases align to TRBD2. CDR3 length: 15 residues. V shed 5 bases and J 1 base; nucleotides not matched to a gene: 4. Germline CDR1 is SGHRS and CDR2 is YFSETQ. CDR3 residues: CASRTGTSGTDTQYF. DNA for the CDR3: TGCGCCAGCAGAACCGGGACTAGCGGCACAGATACGCAGTATTTT.